This is a list of T cell receptor beta chains from one sample in a study of CD8 T cells in ankylosing spondylitis. TCRdb re-called the 5' RACE reads with MiXCR, one entry per CDR3 protein. The profile shows 450,000 to 550,000 distinct CDR3 sequences, about 5.2% of them singletons. Sequencing was done on a sample of blood, either unsorted or a sorted T cell fraction (not recorded which). The receptors come from a male donor with ankylosing spondylitis. CDR3s include the opening cysteine and the closing phenylalanine or tryptophan. D genes are given only for firm matches. Clone size is shown for a subset of rows, as once, few, many or a class of expanded clone.

TRBJ1-4,TRBD1,TRBV5-5,few,CASSLRGTGFGEKLFF,TGTGCCAGCAGCTTGCGAGGGACAGGGTTTGGAGAAAAACTGTTTTTT
TRBJ1-1,NA,TRBV7-8,many,CASSLSRGGRNEAFF,TGTGCCAGCAGCTTATCCCGAGGGGGGCGTAATGAAGCTTTCTTT
TRBJ1-2,NA,TRBV15,many,CATSRGWNGYTF,TGTGCCACCAGCAGGGGTTGGAACGGCTACACCTTC
TRBJ2-1,NA,TRBV5-1,many,CASSLGAGNNEQFF,TGCGCCAGCAGCTTGGGGGCAGGAAACAATGAGCAGTTCTTC
TRBJ1-1,NA,TRBV6-6,many,CASSYEVGGRTFF,TGTGCCAGCAGTTATGAAGTGGGGGGTCGAACTTTCTTT
TRBJ1-1,TRBD1,TRBV29-1,many,CSVDRGQAFF,TGCAGCGTTGACAGGGGGCAAGCTTTCTTT
TRBJ2-7,NA,TRBV20-1,many,CSARHPAGASSYEQYF,TGCAGTGCTAGACATCCTGCCGGGGCTAGCTCCTACGAGCAGTACTTC
TRBJ2-1,NA,TRBV20-1,many,CSAPKGSYNEQFF,TGCAGTGCCCCGAAGGGCTCCTACAATGAGCAGTTCTTC
TRBJ2-2,TRBD1,TRBV20-1,NA,CSAQTGLVAGELFF,TGCAGTGCTCAGACAGGGTTGGTTGCCGGGGAGCTGTTTTTT
TRBJ2-3,NA,TRBV7-3,many,CASSLIGQGIRDTQYF,TGTGCCAGCAGCTTAATAGGCCAGGGAATTAGGGATACGCAGTATTTT
TRBJ2-7,NA,TRBV20-1,NA,CSACRAGGYEQYF,TGCAGTGCTTGTCGAGCCGGGGGCTACGAGCAGTACTTC
TRBJ1-1,NA,TRBV9,many,CASSVGGMAEAFF,TGTGCCAGCAGCGTTGGTGGGATGGCTGAAGCTTTCTTT
TRBJ2-7,NA,TRBV20-1,many,CSAPGDRYEQYF,TGCAGTGCGCCGGGAGACAGGTACGAGCAGTACTTC
TRBJ1-4,TRBD1,TRBV7-2,many,CASSSAGQGRGKLFF,TGTGCCAGCAGCTCTGCGGGACAGGGAAGAGGAAAACTGTTTTTT
TRBJ2-1,NA,TRBV24-1,medium-sized,CATPGRAYNNEQFF,TGTGCCACCCCCGGCAGGGCGTACAACAATGAGCAGTTCTTC
TRBJ2-7,TRBD2,TRBV5-1,many,CASSSASGGIYEQYF,TGCGCCAGCAGCTCTGCTAGCGGGGGGATCTACGAGCAGTACTTC
TRBJ1-2,NA,TRBV19,many,CASSKGRNYGYTF,TGTGCCAGTAGTAAGGGACGTAACTATGGCTACACCTTC
TRBJ1-5,NA,TRBV20-1,many,CSASSDAPSQPQHF,TGCAGTGCTAGCTCAGACGCCCCCAGTCAGCCCCAGCATTTT
TRBJ2-3,NA,TRBV20-1,many,CSAKVILTDTQYF,TGCAGTGCTAAGGTCATTCTCACAGATACGCAGTATTTT
TRBJ2-1,TRBD2,TRBV20-1,many,CSAPLAGHYNEQFF,TGCAGTGCCCCACTAGCGGGACATTACAATGAGCAGTTCTTC
TRBJ1-2,NA,TRBV20-1,many,CSARAPRPGGRSNYGYTF,TGCAGTGCTAGAGCCCCCCGACCCGGAGGAAGGTCTAACTATGGCTACACCTTC
TRBJ2-3,NA,TRBV4-3,many,CASSQGQGTQYF,TGCGCCAGCAGCCAAGGGCAGGGAACGCAGTATTTT
TRBJ2-2,NA,TRBV20-1,many,CSARDIGTTGELFF,TGCAGTGCTAGAGATATTGGGACCACCGGGGAGCTGTTTTTT
TRBJ2-2,NA,TRBV20-1,many,CSARDEVGVKLFF,TGCAGTGCTAGAGATGAGGTGGGAGTTAAGCTGTTTTTT
TRBJ1-1,NA,TRBV9,many,CASSPGHSTEAFF,TGTGCCAGCAGCCCGGGACACTCCACTGAAGCTTTCTTT
TRBJ2-2,NA,TRBV7-8,NA,CASSFEVTGELFF,TGTGCCAGCAGCTTCGAGGTCACCGGGGAGCTGTTTTTT
TRBJ2-5,NA,TRBV29-1,many,CSVEKGAETQYF,TGCAGCGTTGAGAAAGGGGCAGAGACCCAGTACTTC
TRBJ1-2,TRBD1,TRBV12-3/TRBV12-4,many,CASSRWRTGGAGYTF,TGTGCCAGCAGCAGGTGGAGGACAGGGGGCGCTGGCTACACCTTC
TRBJ1-4,NA,TRBV9,many,CASSPGSGREKLFF,TGTGCCAGCAGTCCCGGGTCCGGGCGGGAAAAACTGTTTTTT
TRBJ1-6,TRBD1,TRBV7-2,NA,CASSLGGQSYSPLHF,TGTGCCAGCAGCTTAGGGGGACAGTCTTATTCACCCCTCCACTTT
TRBJ2-7,NA,TRBV7-9,NA,CASGALTSDEQYF,TGTGCCAGCGGAGCCCTCACTTCAGACGAGCAGTACTTC
TRBJ1-1,NA,TRBV6-5,many,CASSYEPGLGEVFF,TGTGCCAGCAGTTACGAACCGGGACTGGGTGAAGTTTTCTTT
TRBJ2-5,TRBD1,TRBV7-2,NA,CASRNRGLQETQYF,TGTGCCAGCAGGAACAGGGGGCTTCAAGAGACCCAGTACTTC
TRBJ2-7,NA,TRBV6-6,many,CATTRTYEQYF,TGTGCCACCACTAGGACCTACGAGCAGTACTTC
TRBJ1-4,TRBD1,TRBV29-1,many,CSASSDRGRREKLFF,TGCAGCGCCAGCTCTGACAGGGGGCGAAGAGAAAAACTGTTTTTT
TRBJ2-3,TRBD1,TRBV7-3,few,CASSAQGASTDTQYF,TGTGCCAGCAGCGCACAGGGGGCTTCCACAGATACGCAGTATTTT
TRBJ1-2,NA,TRBV27,many,CASSLRGNYGYTF,TGTGCCAGCAGTTTGAGGGGCAACTATGGCTACACCTTC
TRBJ2-5,NA,TRBV28,many,CASSLFTLGGTQETQYF,TGTGCCAGCAGTTTATTTACGTTGGGGGGAACCCAAGAGACCCAGTACTTC
TRBJ1-2,NA,TRBV5-6,many,CASSLSRSYGYTF,TGTGCCAGCAGCCTAAGTAGGTCCTATGGCTACACCTTC
TRBJ1-2,NA,TRBV29-1,many,CSVLLYGYTF,TGCAGCGTACTACTCTATGGCTACACCTTC
TRBJ2-3,TRBD2,TRBV7-2,NA,CASSLGGLSGTDTQYF,TGTGCCAGCAGCTTAGGCGGCCTTAGCGGGACCGATACGCAGTATTTT
TRBJ1-2,NA,TRBV3-1,NA,CASRATGSNYGYTF,TGTGCCAGCAGGGCAACGGGAAGTAACTATGGCTACACCTTC
TRBJ2-3,NA,TRBV20-1,many,CSARGSPGRVLDTQYF,TGCAGTGCTAGAGGAAGCCCGGGACGCGTTCTGGATACGCAGTATTTT
TRBJ2-7,NA,TRBV5-1,NA,CASSLDPAESYEQYF,TGCGCCAGCAGCTTGGATCCAGCGGAGAGCTACGAGCAGTACTTC
TRBJ2-7,NA,TRBV27,many,CASSSRGSSYEQYF,TGTGCCAGCAGTTCCCGGGGCAGCTCCTACGAGCAGTACTTC
TRBJ1-2,NA,TRBV6-5,many,CASSYPTAGRYGYTF,TGTGCCAGCAGTTACCCCACGGCAGGGCGATATGGCTACACCTTC
TRBJ2-7,NA,TRBV2,many,CASSWNLRGDDYEQYF,TGTGCCAGCAGTTGGAACCTGAGAGGGGACGACTACGAGCAGTACTTC
TRBJ1-2,NA,TRBV20-1,many,CSAEIAFFNYGYTF,TGCAGTGCAGAGATCGCTTTTTTTAACTATGGCTACACCTTC
TRBJ2-3,TRBD2,TRBV4-2,many,CASSQTPSGSTDTQYF,TGTGCCAGCAGCCAAACCCCTAGCGGAAGCACAGATACGCAGTATTTT
TRBJ1-5,NA,TRBV6-5,NA,CASTSDRHQPQHF,TGTGCCAGCACTTCGGACCGTCATCAGCCCCAGCATTTT
TRBJ1-5,NA,TRBV24-1,many,CATSADPSNQPQHF,TGTGCCACCAGTGCGGACCCTAGCAATCAGCCCCAGCATTTT
TRBJ1-1,NA,TRBV4-2,NA,CASSPDLLYPEAFF,TGTGCCAGCAGCCCCGACCTCCTCTACCCTGAAGCTTTCTTT
TRBJ2-2,NA,TRBV18,few,CASSPGAANTGELFF,TGTGCCAGCTCACCAGGCGCAGCGAACACCGGGGAGCTGTTTTTT
TRBJ2-3,TRBD1,TRBV20-1,many,CSTGQGVLADTQYF,TGCAGTACGGGACAGGGGGTTTTGGCAGATACGCAGTATTTT
TRBJ2-1,NA,TRBV30,NA,CAWSPLLDRQFF,TGTGCCTGGAGTCCTCTACTAGACCGGCAGTTCTTC
TRBJ2-7,TRBD1,TRBV20-1,many,CSASGQGVQDEQYF,TGCAGTGCATCGGGACAGGGCGTTCAGGACGAGCAGTACTTC
TRBJ2-7,NA,TRBV6-5,NA,CASTLRGSYEQYF,TGTGCCAGCACGTTACGTGGAAGCTACGAGCAGTACTTC
TRBJ1-5,NA,TRBV7-9,many,CASSHRDAGQPQHF,TGTGCCAGCAGCCACAGGGATGCAGGACAGCCCCAGCATTTT
TRBJ2-7,NA,TRBV20-1,few,CSATGAGVSYEQYF,TGCAGTGCTACAGGGGCGGGTGTCTCCTACGAGCAGTACTTC